Presented here are 28 T cell receptor beta chains from one specimen sequenced in a study of shared clonotypes between healthy human individuals. Assay used: immunoSEQ multiplex PCR; TCRdb lists only in-frame clones, some missing. The profile shows about a million clones, under 80% of them singletons. Sequenced sample: memory CD4+ T cells sorted from blood. As for subset: CD45RA-negative fraction. The receptors shown here come from a man younger than 35 in good health.

This chain uses TRBV27 with TRBJ2-7; 7 bases agree with TRBD2. V lost 5 bases and J lost 6; bases outside the gene matches: 10. Germline V gene lookup returns CDR1 MNHEY and CDR2 SMNVEV (reference sequence). This CDR3 is 14 amino acids long. This CDR3 reads CASSSGTAVGEQYF. The CDR3 coding sequence is TGTGCCAGCAGTAGCGGGACGGCTGTGGGCGAGCAGTACTTC.

To note about this clone: At one end the junction does not follow the germline gene, possibly because of a read error. The chain employs TRBV6-6 and TRBJ2-7, with a possible D match to TRBD2 (6 bases). Germline lookup yields CDR1 MNHNY and CDR2 SVGAGI (reference sequence). The CDR3 length is 9 residues. This CDR3 reads CASSYRGDF. The CDR3 DNA follows: TGTGCCAGCAGTTACCGCGGGGACTTC.

The V call is TRBV30, the J call TRBJ2-1; 9 positions match TRBD2. Germline CDR1 and CDR2: GTSNPN and SVGIG (reference sequence). Trimming at V came to 3 bases and at J to 3 bases, leaving 9 bases not matched to a gene. The CDR3 has 16 amino acids. Written as DNA, the CDR3 is TGTGCCTGGAGAGGAATAGCGGGAGCTGGCTACAATGAGCAGTTCTTC. Translation gives CAWRGIAGAGYNEQFF.

This chain connects TRBV21-1 to TRBJ1-2; whether TRBD1, the table's D call, matches the DNA was not checked. TRBV21-1 is described as a pseudogene. The CDR3 totals 14 residues. CDR3 protein: CASSGPTGSDGYTF. CDR3 in DNA: TGTGCCAGCAGCGGGCCGACAGGGTCTGATGGCTACACCTTC.

The chain recombines TRBV29-1 with TRBJ2-5; maybe TRBD2 (7 bases). Germline assignment: CDR1 SQVTM and CDR2 ANQGSEA. V was cut by 7 bases and J by 5 bases, with 23 bases left in between. The CDR3 length is 15 residues. CDR3 in amino acids: CSASTNGGGAETQYF. The CDR3 DNA sequence: TGCAGCGCATCGACTAATGGGGGGGGCGCGGAGACCCAGTACTTC.

The chain couples TRBV10-3 to TRBJ2-2; TRBD2 might be the D (5 bases). Trimming removed 6 bases at V and 8 bases at J, with 16 bases between. CDR1 and CDR2 from the germline V gene are ENHRY and SYGVKD. This CDR3 has 14 amino acids. The CDR3 here is CAIRSGFEGGELFF. The DNA of the CDR3 is TGTGCCATCAGAAGCGGATTTGAGGGAGGGGAGCTGTTTTTT.

J is TRBJ1-6 and V is TRBV10-2, with D possibly being TRBD1 (5 bases). With 2 bases removed from V and 7 bases from J, the gap between germline ends came to 12 bases. The germline V gene has CDR1 WSHSY and CDR2 SAAADI. The CDR3 is 15 amino acids. Here the CDR3 reads CASSEGTVINSPLHF. The CDR3 nucleotides are TGCGCCAGCAGTGAGGGGACGGTGATAAATTCACCCCTCCACTTT.

This rearrangement joins TRBV14 to TRBJ2-7, with 7 bases matching TRBD1. Germline V CDR1 and CDR2: SGHDN, FVKESK. Unmatched junction bases numbered 1, after V lost 4 bases and J lost 4 bases. The CDR3 spans 12 residues. CDR3 loop: CASSPRGYEQYF. In DNA form, the CDR3 reads TGTGCCAGCAGCCCCAGGGGGTACGAGCAGTACTTC.

The chain combines TRBV7-9 with TRBJ2-3; 7 bases are a match to TRBD1. The junction had 6 bases not matched to a gene; V was cut back by 4 bases and J by 2 bases. CDR3 length: 15 amino acids. Per germline, CDR1 SEHNR and CDR2 FQNEAQ (reference sequence). The CDR3 sequence is CASSYSRGFTDTQYF. In nucleotides, the CDR3 is TGTGCCAGCAGCTACTCCAGGGGGTTCACAGATACGCAGTATTTT.

The chain carries TRBV28 and TRBJ1-2, with D tentatively TRBD1 (6 bases). Germline lookup yields CDR1 MDHEN and CDR2 SYDVKM. V was clipped by 4 bases and J by 4 bases, with 19 bases between them. The CDR3 spans 16 residues. CDR3 in amino acids: CASSYEGTSSGYGYTF. Written as DNA, the CDR3 is TGTGCCAGCAGTTACGAAGGGACATCTTCGGGCTATGGCTACACCTTC.

The rearrangement links TRBV5-6 to TRBJ2-5, with a weak D call TRBD1 (6 bases). Germline CDR1 SGHDT, CDR2 YYEEEE. The CDR3 has 14 residues. Between the trimmed V and J ends, which lost 0 bases and 3 bases, there was a span of 9 bases. The CDR3 nucleotides read TGTGCCAGCAGCTTGGGCAGGGGAGAAGAGACCCAGTACTTC. Protein product: CASSLGRGEETQYF.

The CDR3 region is CASSTLWENSNQPQHF. The CDR3 nucleotides read TGTGCCAGCAGTACCCTGTGGGAAAATAGCAATCAGCCCCAGCATTTT. The chain employs TRBV28 and TRBJ1-5; no firm D call. This CDR3 is built from 16 residues. Germline CDR1 is MDHEN and CDR2 is SYDVKM. V shed 5 bases and J shed 0 bases, with 14 bases lying between them.

V gene TRBV11-2 combines with J gene TRBJ2-5; D is perhaps TRBD1 or TRBD2 (7 bases each). The V end was cut by 0 bases, the J end by 5 bases, with 16 bases between. Germline values: CDR1 SGHAT, CDR2 FQNNGV. This CDR3 region has 16 residues. CDR3 DNA: TGTGCCAGCAGCTTAGAAGGGAGGGGGCGTTTCGAGACCCAGTACTTC. Amino acid sequence: CASSLEGRGRFETQYF.

The J gene is TRBJ2-1, the V gene TRBV2; D is unclear. The CDR3 is made up of 13 amino acids. Germline-derived CDR1 and CDR2 are SNHLY and FYNNEI. Trimming removed 0 bases from V and 13 bases from J, with 13 bases in between. The CDR3 protein is CASSEALLADQFF. CDR3 nucleotides: TGTGCCAGCAGTGAAGCGCTACTGGCAGATCAGTTCTTC.

The sample holds many counts of this clone. This CDR3 is CASSPLVGGAGGETQYF. In DNA, the CDR3 is TGTGCCAGCAGCCCACTTGTGGGGGGGGCAGGGGGAGAGACCCAGTACTTC. V gene TRBV28 combines with J gene TRBJ2-5; the D call may be TRBD1 or TRBD2 (7 bases each). CDR1 and CDR2 from the germline V gene are MDHEN and SYDVKM. V lost 6 bases, J lost 4 bases, and 24 bases lay in between. CDR3 size: 17 residues.

The chain couples TRBV5-1 to TRBJ1-3; D gene unclear. The CDR3 runs 14 residues. V was shortened by 4 bases and J by 4 bases, with 12 bases between the two germline ends. Per germline, CDR1 SGHRS and CDR2 YFSETQ. In DNA, the CDR3 is TGCGCCAGCAGCCCCCAGGTAGGGGGAAACACCATATATTTT. Translating it yields CASSPQVGGNTIYF.

The chain combines TRBV19 with TRBJ2-1; a weak D match, TRBD2 (5 bases). V gave up 5 bases and J gave up 2 bases, with 13 bases separating them. The CDR3 consists of 15 residues. The germline V gene encodes CDR1 LNHDA and CDR2 SQIVND (reference sequence). CDR3 protein: CASSDSGLTYNEQFF. CDR3 coding DNA: TGTGCCAGTAGTGACTCAGGACTTACCTACAATGAGCAGTTCTTC.

V gene TRBV18 combines with J gene TRBJ1-2; perhaps TRBD1 as D (5 bases). Germline V gives CDR1 KGHSH, CDR2 LQKENI. V was pared by 3 bases and J by 5 bases, with 13 bases between. The CDR3 sequence is 14 residues long. CDR3 residues: CASSPTGDPYGYTF. The CDR3 DNA is TGTGCCAGCTCACCCACAGGAGATCCTTATGGCTACACCTTC.

V is TRBV7-2 and J is TRBJ1-4; 8 positions agree with TRBD1. The CDR3 length is 14 residues. After removal of 5 bases from V and 8 bases from J, the junction contained 7 bases not matched to a gene. Germline values: CDR1 SGHTA, CDR2 FQGNSA. The CDR3 loop reads CASSVGTGGEKLFF. In nucleotides, the CDR3 is TGTGCCAGCAGCGTCGGGACAGGCGGGGAAAAACTGTTTTTT.

The chain employs TRBV6-1 and TRBJ1-6, with 11 bases that match TRBD1. Trimming removed 11 bases from V and 10 bases from J; junction bases left unmatched: 7. Germline V lookup: CDR1 MNHNS, CDR2 SASEGT. The length of the CDR3 is 13 residues. CDR3 residues: CASKRTGGSPLHF. The CDR3 nucleotides read TGTGCCTCAAAACGGACAGGGGGCTCACCCCTCCACTTT.

The chain couples TRBV5-4 to TRBJ2-5; TRBD1 matches 9 bases. With 4 bases clipped from V and 3 bases from J, the junction kept 7 bases outside the gene matches. Germline V gene data show CDR1 as SGHNT and CDR2 as YYREEE (reference sequence). This CDR3 region has 15 residues. The CDR3 is CASSDSGTGKETQYF. The CDR3 DNA sequence: TGTGCCAGCAGCGACTCCGGGACAGGGAAAGAGACCCAGTACTTC.

This clone was detected a few times. This specimen includes other DNA sequences encoding the same CDR3. The chain carries TRBV10-2 and TRBJ1-1, with a weak D call TRBD1 (6 bases). V was shortened by 3 bases and J by 0 bases, with 8 bases between the two germline ends. The germline V gene has CDR1 WSHSY and CDR2 SAAADI. The CDR3 loop spans 14 amino acids. CDR3 region: CASSDGGLNTEAFF. CDR3 coding DNA: TGCGCCAGCAGTGATGGGGGCCTGAACACTGAAGCTTTCTTT.

The chain uses TRBV6-1 and TRBJ2-1, with 7 bases identical to TRBD1. The CDR3 contains 13 residues. Germline CDR1 reads MNHNS; CDR2 reads SASEGT. The junction had 5 bases not matched to a gene; V was cut back by 5 bases and J by 7 bases. This CDR3 is CASSPTGRNEQFF. The CDR3 DNA follows: TGTGCCAGCAGTCCGACAGGGAGAAATGAGCAGTTCTTC.

This sequence joins TRBV2 and TRBJ1-6; 10 nucleotides agree with TRBD1. Germline loops: CDR1 SNHLY, CDR2 FYNNEI. V was clipped by 9 bases and J by 7 bases; unmatched bases: 9. The CDR3 loop spans 15 amino acids. CDR3: CASKDLGQGNSPLHF. The CDR3 DNA is TGTGCCAGTAAAGATTTGGGACAGGGGAATTCACCCCTCCACTTT.

This clone occurred a few times. The chain carries TRBV5-4 and TRBJ1-2; no definite D call. V was cut by 1 base and J by 8 bases, with 21 bases left in between. Germline loops: CDR1 SGHNT, CDR2 YYREEE (reference sequence). The CDR3 consists of 16 residues. Written as DNA, the CDR3 is TGTGCCAGCAGCTTGTGGACGACGGGCCGAGAGGCGGGCTACACCTTC. Protein sequence: CASSLWTTGREAGYTF.

CDR3 protein: CASGYSSMVAGELFF. Here the CDR3 DNA reads TGCGCCAGCGGGTATTCTTCCATGGTCGCCGGGGAGCTGTTTTTT. This sequence joins TRBV5-1 and TRBJ2-2; the D is unclear. In germline, CDR1 is SGHRS, CDR2 YFSETQ. The V end lost 7 bases, the J end lost 6 bases, and 19 bases lay between the germline ends. This CDR3 region has 15 residues.

The CDR3 region is CATRGGLGNTEAFF. The CDR3 nucleotides read TGTGCCACCCGTGGGGGGCTAGGGAACACTGAAGCTTTCTTT. V usage is TRBV28 and J usage is TRBJ1-1, with D perhaps matching TRBD1 (6 bases). CDR1 and CDR2 (germline): MDHEN, SYDVKM. V was trimmed by 10 bases and J by 1 base, leaving 16 bases between them. The length of the CDR3 is 14 residues. The entire variable domain, with the rest obtained from reference TRBV28 and TRBJ1-1, is as follows: DVKVTQSSRYLVKRTGEKVFLECVQDMDHENMFWYRQDPGLGLRLIYFSYDVKMKEKGDIPEGYSVSREKKERFSLILESASTNQTSMYLCATRGGLGNTEAFFGQGTRLTVV.

This chain uses TRBV5-4 with TRBJ2-7, with 7 positions matching TRBD1. Germline loops: CDR1 SGHNT, CDR2 YYREEE (reference sequence). J gave up 4 bases and V 2 bases, and 6 bases lay outside the gene matches. This CDR3 has 14 residues. CDR3 in DNA: TGTGCCAGCAGCTTTCCGGGACAGAGTTACGAGCAGTACTTC. It codes for CASSFPGQSYEQYF.